Listed below are T cell receptor beta chains from one sample, sequenced in a study of T cells expressing NK-cell markers. TCRdb reprocessed the 5' RACE reads; each CDR3 protein has one entry and no DNA is given. This repertoire includes 200,000 to 300,000 distinct CDR3 sequences. The sequencing input was blood T cells: a sorted CD56 or NKG2C T cell subset, CD4+ or CD8+ T cells, or bulk PBMC T cells (not recorded which). The receptors stem from a man between 18 and 35 years old in good health. CDR3s include the opening cysteine and the closing phenylalanine or tryptophan. Each record gives: J gene, V gene, CDR3 protein.

J: TRBJ1-1
V: TRBV20-1
CDR3: CSARDRDRGRNTEAFF

J: TRBJ1-6
V: TRBV20-1
CDR3: CSASRPEAGSPLHF

J: TRBJ2-5
V: TRBV23-1
CDR3: CASSQSVRGIPPTQETQYF

J: TRBJ1-6
V: TRBV6-5
CDR3: CASSYDGLTSPLHF

J: TRBJ2-5
V: TRBV2
CDR3: CASYRLGETQYF

J: TRBJ2-2
V: TRBV6-1
CDR3: CASSLNSGRVVGELFF

J: TRBJ2-4
V: TRBV7-9
CDR3: CASSSGPINIQYF

J: TRBJ2-5
V: TRBV5-4
CDR3: CASSFSPQETQYF

J: TRBJ2-3
V: TRBV5-1
CDR3: CASSFTGTSPTDTQYF

J: TRBJ2-2
V: TRBV4-2
CDR3: CASSRSLHDPGLTNTGELFF